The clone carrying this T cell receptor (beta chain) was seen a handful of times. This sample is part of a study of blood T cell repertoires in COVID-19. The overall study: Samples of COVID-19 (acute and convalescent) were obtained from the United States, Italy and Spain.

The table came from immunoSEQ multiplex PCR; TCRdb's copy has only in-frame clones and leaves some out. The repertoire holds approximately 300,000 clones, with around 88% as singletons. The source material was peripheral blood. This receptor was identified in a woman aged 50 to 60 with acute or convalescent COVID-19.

For the CDR3, the DNA is TGTGCCAGCAGCGCACAGGGGGCAGGTTCACCCCTCCACTTT. It is translated as CASSAQGAGSPLHF. The chain recombines TRBV6-5 with TRBJ1-6, with TRBD1 matching 9 bases. The CDR3 runs 14 residues. Unmatched junction bases numbered 6, after V lost 6 bases and J lost 9 bases. The germline CDR1 and CDR2 sequences are MNHEY and SVGAGI.